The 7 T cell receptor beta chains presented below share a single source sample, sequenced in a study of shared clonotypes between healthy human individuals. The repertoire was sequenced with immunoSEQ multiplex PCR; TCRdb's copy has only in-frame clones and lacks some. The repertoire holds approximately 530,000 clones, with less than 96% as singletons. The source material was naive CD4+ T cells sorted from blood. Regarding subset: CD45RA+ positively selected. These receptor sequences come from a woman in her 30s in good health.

The CDR3 spells CATSRRPDTQYF. The DNA for the CDR3 is TGTGCCACCAGTCGGCGGCCAGATACGCAGTATTTT. V gene TRBV15 combines with J gene TRBJ2-3, with no clear D. Trimming pared 6 bases from V and 4 bases from J, leaving 8 bases between. The CDR3 contains 12 residues. The germline V gene has CDR1 LNHNV and CDR2 YYDKDF (reference sequence).

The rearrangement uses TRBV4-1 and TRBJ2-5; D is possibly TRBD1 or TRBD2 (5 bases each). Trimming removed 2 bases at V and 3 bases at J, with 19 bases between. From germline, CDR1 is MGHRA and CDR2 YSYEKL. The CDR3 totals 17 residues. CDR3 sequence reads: CASSQPGPKPYEETQYF. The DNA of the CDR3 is TGCGCCAGCAGCCAACCGGGACCTAAACCCTATGAAGAGACCCAGTACTTC.

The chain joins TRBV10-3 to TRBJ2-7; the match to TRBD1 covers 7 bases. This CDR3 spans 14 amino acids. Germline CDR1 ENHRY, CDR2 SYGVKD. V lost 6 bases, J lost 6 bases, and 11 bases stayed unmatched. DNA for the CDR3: TGTGCCATCAGGGACACCGAGAACAGGGGCGAGCAGTACTTC. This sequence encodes CAIRDTENRGEQYF.

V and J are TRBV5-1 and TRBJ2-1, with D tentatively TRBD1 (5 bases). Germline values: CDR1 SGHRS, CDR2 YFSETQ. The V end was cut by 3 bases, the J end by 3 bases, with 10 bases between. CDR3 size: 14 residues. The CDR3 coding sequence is TGCGCCAGCAGCTCGGACACCCTCTACAATGAGCAGTTCTTC. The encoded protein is CASSSDTLYNEQFF.

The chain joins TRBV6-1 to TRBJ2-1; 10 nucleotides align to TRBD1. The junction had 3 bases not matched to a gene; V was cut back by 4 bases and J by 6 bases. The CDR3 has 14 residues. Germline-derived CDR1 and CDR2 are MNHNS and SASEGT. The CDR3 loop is CASSVRDRGNEQFF. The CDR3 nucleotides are TGTGCCAGCAGTGTCCGGGACAGGGGCAATGAGCAGTTCTTC.

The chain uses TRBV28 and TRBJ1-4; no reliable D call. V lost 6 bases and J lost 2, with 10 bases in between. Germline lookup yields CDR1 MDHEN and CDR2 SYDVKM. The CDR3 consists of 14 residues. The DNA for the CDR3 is TGTGCCAGCAGACGGGCTTCGACTAATGAAAAACTGTTTTTT. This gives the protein CASRRASTNEKLFF.

CDR3 region: CASSLFPRRHSGNTIYF. DNA for the CDR3: TGTGCCAGCAGTTTATTCCCACGGCGCCACTCTGGAAACACCATATATTTT. The J gene is TRBJ1-3, the V gene TRBV28; D is undetermined. This CDR3 contains 17 residues. Germline V gene lookup returns CDR1 MDHEN and CDR2 SYDVKM. V was trimmed by 1 base and J by 0 bases, leaving 13 bases between them.